Shown below are 13 T cell receptor beta chains from a single sample sequenced in a study of monozygotic twins with inflammatory bowel disease. TCRdb derives one entry per CDR3 protein from the 5' RACE reads, leaving out DNA. The listing records about 160,000 distinct CDR3 sequences. The source material was blood. These TCRs come from a human donor with ulcerative colitis or Crohn's disease, or a healthy co-twin of an affected twin (not recorded which).

V and J are TRBV2 and TRBJ2-7; the TCRdb call, TRBD1, lacks DNA for checking. Germline CDR1 reads SNHLY; CDR2 reads FYNNEI. There are 15 residues in the CDR3. Here the CDR3 reads CASSVLLPRSGEQYF.

The chain employs TRBV6-1 and TRBJ1-3; TCRdb indicates TRBD1, and absent DNA this call remains unverified. CDR1 is MNHNS, CDR2 SASEGT, per germline. CDR3 length equals 19 residues. CDR3 protein: CASIYGRWGNQFSGNTIYF.

The chain joins TRBV28 to TRBJ1-5; TCRdb reports TRBD1, a call that lacks DNA to check it against. Germline-derived CDR1 and CDR2 are MDHEN and SYDVKM. The CDR3 has 17 amino acids. CDR3 residues: CASSLQTGVNSNQPQHF.

The chain carries TRBV11-2 and TRBJ1-2. The CDR3 has 12 amino acids. CDR1 SGHAT and CDR2 FQNNGV come from the germline V gene. CDR3 amino acids: CASSPILPWPTF.

The chain couples TRBV6-5 to TRBJ1-2. CDR1 MNHEY and CDR2 SVGAGI come from the germline V gene. This CDR3 comprises 13 residues. The CDR3 loop reads CASSYSNENGYTF.

CDR3 sequence: CASRESIDRGTEAFF. This sequence joins TRBV25-1 and TRBJ1-1; lacking DNA, the TRBD1 call made by TCRdb goes unchecked. CDR1 MGHDK and CDR2 SYGVNS come from the germline V gene. The CDR3 covers 15 residues.

The chain couples TRBV9 to TRBJ2-1. From germline, CDR1 is SGDLS and CDR2 YYNGEE. This CDR3 has 17 amino acids. CDR3: CASSVGDSGRTYNEQFF.

The chain carries TRBV5-6 and TRBJ2-7; as DNA is missing, the TRBD1 call by TCRdb cannot be tested. The germline CDR1 and CDR2 sequences are SGHDT and YYEEEE. The CDR3 has 14 amino acids. The CDR3 loop is CASSFPGGTYEQYF.

CDR3 residues: CSARLAGDLGGELFF. The rearrangement joins TRBV20-1 to TRBJ2-2; TCRdb's D gene call, TRBD2, goes unchecked for lack of DNA. The CDR3 sequence is 15 residues long. Germline CDR1 DFQATT, CDR2 SNEGSKA (reference sequence).

V gene TRBV5-1 combines with J gene TRBJ2-2; TCRdb calls TRBD1, which cannot be checked without DNA. The CDR3 covers 15 residues. CDR1 SGHRS and CDR2 YFSETQ come from the germline V gene. CDR3: CASSLTRQGTGELFF.

V gene TRBV7-2 combines with J gene TRBJ2-5; the D gene TCRdb calls, TRBD1, cannot be checked with no DNA. CDR1 and CDR2 (germline): SGHTA, FQGNSA. This CDR3 is built from 14 residues. This CDR3 is CASSLGQAQETQYF.

This chain joins TRBV11-2 and TRBJ2-5; TCRdb's assignment of TRBD2 cannot be checked, as there is no DNA. The CDR3 spans 15 residues. Germline V gene data show CDR1 as SGHAT and CDR2 as FQNNGV. Here the CDR3 reads CASSSPGSSGETQYF.

The V gene is TRBV15, the J gene TRBJ2-3. There are 13 residues in the CDR3. Germline V gene sequence: CDR1 LNHNV, CDR2 YYDKDF (reference sequence). CDR3 region: CATSSLSTDTQHF.